This T cell receptor (beta chain) stems from a study of neoadjuvant anti-PD-1 for oral cavity cancer. Study overall: Most patients had three to four biweekly doses of 3 mg/kg nivolumab before resection.

The CDR3 length is 15 residues. V was shortened by 1 base and J by 0 bases, with 9 bases between the two germline ends. Germline values: CDR1 SGHDT, CDR2 YYEEEE. The time point denotes: after neoadjuvant nivolumab, at surgical resection. No culture or expansion preceded analysis of these blood cells. Six replicates per PBMC sample, mostly from roughly 500 ng of genomic DNA. TCRdb's table, derived via immunoSEQ multiplex PCR, lists solely in-frame clones and lacks some. In the table there are roughly 13,000 clones, about two thirds of which are singletons. The starting material was PBMCs, obtained after nivolumab (anti-PD-1) treatment. The origin of this receptor is a person between 40 and 79 years old with oral cavity squamous cell carcinoma. The rearrangement links TRBV5-6 to TRBJ2-3; weak D call: TRBD1 (5 bases). The chain's CDR3 is CASSLNQGSTDTQYF. DNA of the CDR3: TGTGCCAGCAGCTTGAATCAGGGAAGCACAGATACGCAGTATTTT.